This is a list of T cell receptor beta chains from one sample in a study of blood T cell repertoires in COVID-19. Libraries were prepared by immunoSEQ multiplex PCR; TCRdb keeps only in-frame clonotypes and omits some of them. The sample yields hundreds of thousands of clones, around 86% seen once. The sequenced sample was PBMCs or T cells enriched from blood (not recorded which). These receptors were collected from a woman aged 50 to 65 who had recovered from COVID-19. Each CDR3 is given with its conserved first and last residue. Each record gives: J gene, V gene, D gene, CDR3 DNA, CDR3 protein. The D gene is left open where the match is weak.

TRBJ1-5 | TRBV28 | TRBD1 | TGTGCCAGCAGTCCCATGGGAGACAGGGAGGTTCAGCCCCAGCATTTT | CASSPMGDREVQPQHF
TRBJ2-7 | TRBV7-2 | NA | TGTGCCAGCAGCTTAGGGATCGGAGACAGGCCATACGAGCAGTACTTC | CASSLGIGDRPYEQYF
TRBJ2-1 | TRBV10-3 | NA | TGTGCCATCAGTGAACTCTCCTACAATGAGCAGTTCTTC | CAISELSYNEQFF
TRBJ2-3 | TRBV27 | TRBD2 | TGTGCCAGCAGTTTATTGGTAGCGGGAGTCCCAGATACGCAGTATTTT | CASSLLVAGVPDTQYF
TRBJ2-7 | TRBV28 | TRBD2 | TGTGCCAGCAGTTCCCCTGGACTAGCGGTCTTTGAGCAGTACTTC | CASSSPGLAVFEQYF
TRBJ1-2 | TRBV19 | TRBD1 | TGTGCCAGTAATAGACCGGGACAGAACTATGGCTACACCTTC | CASNRPGQNYGYTF
TRBJ1-6 | TRBV7-6 | TRBD1 | TGTGCCAGCAGCTTAGCGGGACAGGGAAATTCACCCCTCCACTTT | CASSLAGQGNSPLHF
TRBJ1-5 | TRBV7-2 | NA | TGTGCCAGCAGCCTGACAGGCATGCCGCCCCAGCATTTT | CASSLTGMPPQHF
TRBJ2-1 | TRBV5-1 | TRBD2 | TGCGCCAGCAGCCCCATTAGCGGGCGGTACAATGAGCAGTTCTTC | CASSPISGRYNEQFF
TRBJ2-1 | TRBV5-1 | NA | TGCGCCAGCAGCCACGCAGGGTTTGAGCAGTTCTTC | CASSHAGFEQFF
TRBJ1-1 | TRBV27 | NA | TGTGCCAGCAGTTTAACACCCAACACTGAAGCTTTCTTT | CASSLTPNTEAFF